This is a list of T cell receptor beta chains from one sample in a study of regulatory T cells in long-lasting Graves disease. TCRdb recomputed calls from the multiplex PCR reads with MiXCR, one row per CDR3 protein. The sample has 300,000 to 500,000 distinct CDR3 sequences; 20% to 25% are singletons. Material: peripheral blood mononuclear cells (PBMCs), obtained when the disease was refractory, from a patient treated with antithyroid drugs. These TCRs come from a female donor with Graves disease. CDR3s include the opening cysteine and the closing phenylalanine or tryptophan. A D gene is named only where the DNA matches it firmly. Expanded clones are given a class, and other clones once, few, many or no size at all.

D gene: -; V gene: TRBV6-9; J gene: TRBJ1-4; clone size: once; CDR3 protein: CASSFLGGGRGEKLFF; CDR3 DNA: TGTGCCAGCAGTTTTCTTGGAGGGGGACGGGGTGAAAAACTGTTTTTT
D gene: TRBD1; V gene: TRBV29-1; J gene: TRBJ1-2; clone size: many; CDR3 protein: CSVEEARQGQASYGYTF; CDR3 DNA: TGCAGCGTTGAAGAGGCACGACAGGGGCAGGCCAGCTATGGCTACACCTTC
D gene: -; V gene: TRBV7-8; J gene: TRBJ1-4; clone size: -; CDR3 protein: CASSLYGAGEKLFF; CDR3 DNA: TGTGCCAGCAGCTTATACGGGGCCGGTGAAAAACTGTTTTTT
D gene: TRBD1; V gene: TRBV19; J gene: TRBJ2-4; clone size: -; CDR3 protein: CASTDNRGQGNIQYF; CDR3 DNA: TGTGCCAGTACTGATAATAGGGGACAGGGGAACATTCAGTACTTC
D gene: -; V gene: TRBV7-2; J gene: TRBJ2-6; clone size: many; CDR3 protein: CASSDGLNSGANVLTF; CDR3 DNA: TGTGCCAGCAGCGACGGCCTAAACTCTGGGGCCAACGTCCTGACTTTC
D gene: -; V gene: TRBV18; J gene: TRBJ1-1; clone size: few; CDR3 protein: CASSPSRTMNTEAFF; CDR3 DNA: TGTGCCAGCTCACCAAGTAGGACAATGAACACTGAAGCTTTCTTT
D gene: -; V gene: TRBV6-2/TRBV6-3; J gene: TRBJ2-1; clone size: few; CDR3 protein: CASSYITYEQFF; CDR3 DNA: TGTGCCAGCAGTTATATAACCTATGAGCAGTTCTTC
D gene: -; V gene: TRBV29-1; J gene: TRBJ1-2; clone size: -; CDR3 protein: CSVDGNYGYTF; CDR3 DNA: TGCAGCGTTGATGGGAACTATGGCTACACCTTC
D gene: TRBD1; V gene: TRBV5-1; J gene: TRBJ1-1; clone size: -; CDR3 protein: CASSRGTGMLTEAFF; CDR3 DNA: TGCGCCAGCAGCCGGGGGACAGGGATGTTGACTGAAGCTTTCTTT
D gene: TRBD1; V gene: TRBV4-1; J gene: TRBJ1-1; clone size: -; CDR3 protein: CASSHRQGNTEAFF; CDR3 DNA: TGCGCCAGCAGCCACCGACAGGGCAACACTGAAGCTTTCTTT
D gene: TRBD1; V gene: TRBV6-5; J gene: TRBJ1-6; clone size: few; CDR3 protein: CASSYATRDRDNSPLHF; CDR3 DNA: TGTGCCAGCAGTTACGCAACCCGGGACAGAGATAATTCACCCCTCCACTTT
D gene: TRBD1; V gene: TRBV15; J gene: TRBJ1-1; clone size: many; CDR3 protein: CATSSTGAGNTEAFF; CDR3 DNA: TGTGCCACCAGCAGCACAGGGGCGGGGAACACTGAAGCTTTCTTT
D gene: -; V gene: TRBV3-1; J gene: TRBJ2-5; clone size: many; CDR3 protein: CASSQAVHVQYF; CDR3 DNA: TGTGCCAGCAGCCAAGCCGTGCACGTTCAGTACTTC
D gene: -; V gene: TRBV7-2; J gene: TRBJ2-7; clone size: -; CDR3 protein: CASSLAVTDGAYEQYF; CDR3 DNA: TGTGCCAGCAGCTTAGCCGTAACGGACGGGGCCTACGAGCAGTACTTC
D gene: -; V gene: TRBV28; J gene: TRBJ2-2; clone size: many; CDR3 protein: CASTRTNTGELFF; CDR3 DNA: TGTGCCAGCACCCGTACGAACACCGGGGAGCTGTTTTTT
D gene: -; V gene: TRBV7-9; J gene: TRBJ1-2; clone size: -; CDR3 protein: CASSSGPPTGNYGCTF; CDR3 DNA: TGTGCCAGCAGCTCGGGCCCCCCAACAGGGAACTATGGCTGCACCTTC
D gene: -; V gene: TRBV19; J gene: TRBJ2-7; clone size: few; CDR3 protein: CASSITADAFYEQYF; CDR3 DNA: TGTGCCAGTAGTATAACTGCGGATGCTTTCTACGAGCAGTACTTC
D gene: -; V gene: TRBV29-1; J gene: TRBJ1-1; clone size: few; CDR3 protein: CSVHAGGSEAFF; CDR3 DNA: TGCAGCGTCCATGCCGGGGGGAGTGAAGCTTTCTTT